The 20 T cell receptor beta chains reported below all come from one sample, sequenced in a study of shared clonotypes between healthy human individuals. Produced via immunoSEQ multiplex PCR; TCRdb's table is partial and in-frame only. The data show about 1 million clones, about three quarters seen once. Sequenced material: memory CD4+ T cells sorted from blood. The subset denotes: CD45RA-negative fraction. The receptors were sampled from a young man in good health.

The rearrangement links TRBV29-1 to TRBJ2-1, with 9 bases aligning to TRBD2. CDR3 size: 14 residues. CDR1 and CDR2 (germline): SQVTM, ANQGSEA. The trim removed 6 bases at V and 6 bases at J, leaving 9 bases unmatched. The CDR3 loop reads CSVHAGGIVNEQFF. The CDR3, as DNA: TGCAGCGTACACGCGGGGGGGATCGTCAATGAGCAGTTCTTC.

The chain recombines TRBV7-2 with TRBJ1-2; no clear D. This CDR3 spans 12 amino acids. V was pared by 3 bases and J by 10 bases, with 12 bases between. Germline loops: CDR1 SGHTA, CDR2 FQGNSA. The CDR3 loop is CASSLREGFYTF. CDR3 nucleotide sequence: TGTGCCAGCAGCTTGCGGGAGGGCTTCTACACCTTC.

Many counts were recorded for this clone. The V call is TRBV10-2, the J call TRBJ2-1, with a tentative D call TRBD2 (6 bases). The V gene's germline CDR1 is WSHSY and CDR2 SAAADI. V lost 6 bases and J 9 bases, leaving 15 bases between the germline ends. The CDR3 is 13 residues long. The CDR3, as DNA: TGCGCCAGCAGAACTCACGGGGAGGCTGAGCAGTTCTTC. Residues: CASRTHGEAEQFF.

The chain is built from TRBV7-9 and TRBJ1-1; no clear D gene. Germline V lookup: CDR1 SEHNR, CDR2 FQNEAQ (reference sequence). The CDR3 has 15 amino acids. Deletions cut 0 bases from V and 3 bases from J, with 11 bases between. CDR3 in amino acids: CASSLAPGSDTEAFF. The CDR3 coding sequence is TGTGCCAGCAGCTTAGCGCCGGGGAGCGACACTGAAGCTTTCTTT.

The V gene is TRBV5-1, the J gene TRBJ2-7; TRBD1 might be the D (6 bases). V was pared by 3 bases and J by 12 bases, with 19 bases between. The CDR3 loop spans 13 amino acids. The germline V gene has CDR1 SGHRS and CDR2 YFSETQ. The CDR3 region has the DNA TGCGCCAGCAGCTCGAGTCAACAGGGCCCCCCGTACTTC. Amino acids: CASSSSQQGPPYF.

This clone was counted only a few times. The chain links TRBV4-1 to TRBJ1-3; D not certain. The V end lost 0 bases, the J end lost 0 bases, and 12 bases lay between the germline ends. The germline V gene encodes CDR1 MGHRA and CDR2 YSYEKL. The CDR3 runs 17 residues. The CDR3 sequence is CASSQDRTDYSGNTIYF. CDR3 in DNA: TGCGCCAGCAGCCAAGATAGGACGGACTACTCTGGAAACACCATATATTTT.

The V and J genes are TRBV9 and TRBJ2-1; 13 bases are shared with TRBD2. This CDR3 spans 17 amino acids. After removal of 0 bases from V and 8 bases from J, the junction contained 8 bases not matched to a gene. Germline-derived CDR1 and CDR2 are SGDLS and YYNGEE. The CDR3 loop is CASSVGGTSGKKDEQFF. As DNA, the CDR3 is TGTGCCAGCAGCGTAGGGGGGACTAGCGGGAAGAAGGATGAGCAGTTCTTC.

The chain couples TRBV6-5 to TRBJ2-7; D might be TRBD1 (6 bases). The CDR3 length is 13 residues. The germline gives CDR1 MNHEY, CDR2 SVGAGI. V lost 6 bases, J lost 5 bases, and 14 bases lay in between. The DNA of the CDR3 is TGTGCCAGCAGACAGGGTCGAGGGAACGAGCAGTACTTC. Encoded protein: CASRQGRGNEQYF.

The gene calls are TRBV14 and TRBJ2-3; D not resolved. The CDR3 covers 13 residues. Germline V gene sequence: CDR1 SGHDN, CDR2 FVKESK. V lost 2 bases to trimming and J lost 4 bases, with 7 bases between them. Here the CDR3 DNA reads TGTGCCAGCAGCCAACAGCTCGCAGATACGCAGTATTTT. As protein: CASSQQLADTQYF.

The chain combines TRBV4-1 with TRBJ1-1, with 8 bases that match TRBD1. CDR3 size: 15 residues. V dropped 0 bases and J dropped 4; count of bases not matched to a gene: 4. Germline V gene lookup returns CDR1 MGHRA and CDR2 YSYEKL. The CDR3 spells CASSQDRTGSTEAFF. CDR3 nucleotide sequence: TGCGCCAGCAGCCAAGACAGGACAGGGAGCACTGAAGCTTTCTTT.

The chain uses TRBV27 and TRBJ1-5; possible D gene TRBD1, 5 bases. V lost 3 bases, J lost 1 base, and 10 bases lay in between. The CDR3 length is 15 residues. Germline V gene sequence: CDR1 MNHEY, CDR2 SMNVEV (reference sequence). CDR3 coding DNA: TGTGCCAGCAGTTTGAGGGGATTAAGCAATCAGCCCCAGCATTTT. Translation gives CASSLRGLSNQPQHF.

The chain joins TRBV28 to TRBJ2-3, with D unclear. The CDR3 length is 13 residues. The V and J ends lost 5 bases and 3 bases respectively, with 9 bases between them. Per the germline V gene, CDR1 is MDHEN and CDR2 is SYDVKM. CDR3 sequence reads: CASSPHTTDTQYF. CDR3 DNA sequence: TGTGCCAGCAGTCCACACACTACAGATACGCAGTATTTT.

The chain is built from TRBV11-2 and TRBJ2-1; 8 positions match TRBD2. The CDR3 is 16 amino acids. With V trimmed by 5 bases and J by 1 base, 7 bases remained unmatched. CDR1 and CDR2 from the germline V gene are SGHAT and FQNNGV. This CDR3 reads CASSREGDQSYNEQFF. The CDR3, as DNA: TGTGCCAGCAGCCGGGAGGGGGACCAATCCTACAATGAGCAGTTCTTC.

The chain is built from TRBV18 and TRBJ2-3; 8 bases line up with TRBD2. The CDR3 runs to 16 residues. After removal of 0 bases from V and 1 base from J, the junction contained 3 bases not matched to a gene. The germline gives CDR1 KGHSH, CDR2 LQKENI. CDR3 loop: CASSPPTAGGTDTQYF. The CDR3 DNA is TGTGCCAGCTCACCACCGACAGCGGGGGGCACAGATACGCAGTATTTT.

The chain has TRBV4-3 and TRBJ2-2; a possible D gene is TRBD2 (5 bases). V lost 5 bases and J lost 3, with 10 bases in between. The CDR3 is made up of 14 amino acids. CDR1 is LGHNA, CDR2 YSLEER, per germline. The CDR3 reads CASSYSRDTGELFF. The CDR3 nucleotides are TGCGCCAGCAGCTATTCGCGGGACACCGGGGAGCTGTTTTTT.

The CDR3 coding sequence is TGTGCCAGCAGTTTGTCGGGAGGCGTGTACTATGGCTACACCTTC. Translation gives CASSLSGGVYYGYTF. The chain combines TRBV28 with TRBJ1-2; D not certain. Deletions cut 3 bases from V and 3 bases from J, with 14 bases between. CDR1 is MDHEN, CDR2 SYDVKM, per germline. The CDR3 extends over 15 amino acids.

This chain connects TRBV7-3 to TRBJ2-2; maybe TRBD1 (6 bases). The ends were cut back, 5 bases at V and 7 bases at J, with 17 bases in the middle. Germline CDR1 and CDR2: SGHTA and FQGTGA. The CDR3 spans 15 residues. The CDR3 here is CASSPSGALNGELFF. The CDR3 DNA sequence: TGTGCCAGCAGCCCATCAGGGGCTCTCAACGGGGAGCTGTTTTTT.

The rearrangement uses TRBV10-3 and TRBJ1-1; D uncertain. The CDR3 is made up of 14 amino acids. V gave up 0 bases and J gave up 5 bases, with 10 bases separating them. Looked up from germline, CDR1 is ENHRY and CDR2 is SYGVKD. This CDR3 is CAISESSGVTEAFF. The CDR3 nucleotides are TGTGCCATCAGTGAGTCGAGTGGGGTGACTGAAGCTTTCTTT.

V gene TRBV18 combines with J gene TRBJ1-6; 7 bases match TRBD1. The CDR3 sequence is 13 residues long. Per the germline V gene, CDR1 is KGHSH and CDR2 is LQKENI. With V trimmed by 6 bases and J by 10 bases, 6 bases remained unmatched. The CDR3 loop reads CASSDRDGSPLHF. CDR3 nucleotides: TGTGCCAGCTCCGACAGGGATGGCTCACCCCTCCACTTT.

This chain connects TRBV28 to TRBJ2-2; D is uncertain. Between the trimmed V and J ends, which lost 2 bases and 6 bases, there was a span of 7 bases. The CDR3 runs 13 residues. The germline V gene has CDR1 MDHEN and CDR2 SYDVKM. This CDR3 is CASSLTPPGELFF. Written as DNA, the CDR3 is TGTGCCAGCAGTTTAACGCCACCCGGGGAGCTGTTTTTT.